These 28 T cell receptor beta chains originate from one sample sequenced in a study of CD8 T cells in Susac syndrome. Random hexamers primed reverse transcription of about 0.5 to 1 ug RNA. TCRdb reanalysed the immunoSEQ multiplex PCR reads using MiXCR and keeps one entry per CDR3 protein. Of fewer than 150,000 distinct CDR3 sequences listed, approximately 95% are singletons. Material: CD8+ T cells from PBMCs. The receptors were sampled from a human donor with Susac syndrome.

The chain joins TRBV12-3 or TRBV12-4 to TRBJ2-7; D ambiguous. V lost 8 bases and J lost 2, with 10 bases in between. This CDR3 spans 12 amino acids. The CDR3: CASGQSPYEQYF. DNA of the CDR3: TGTGCCAGCGGGCAGTCCCCCTACGAGCAGTACTTC.

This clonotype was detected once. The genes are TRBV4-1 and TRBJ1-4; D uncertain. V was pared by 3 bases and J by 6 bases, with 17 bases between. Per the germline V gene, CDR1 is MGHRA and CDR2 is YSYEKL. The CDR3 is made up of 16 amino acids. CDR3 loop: CASSQPLGGRYEKLFF. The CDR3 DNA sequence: TGCGCCAGCAGCCAGCCCCTCGGAGGGAGATATGAAAAACTGTTTTTT.

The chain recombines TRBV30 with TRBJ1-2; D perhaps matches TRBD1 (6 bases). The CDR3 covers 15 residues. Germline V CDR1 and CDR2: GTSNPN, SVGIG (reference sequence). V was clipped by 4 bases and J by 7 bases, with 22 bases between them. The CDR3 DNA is TGTGCCTGGATTGAGTTTAGTGGACAGCGATTTGGCTACACCTTC. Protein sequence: CAWIEFSGQRFGYTF.

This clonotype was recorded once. The chain's CDR3 is CASSPGRGLRAFF. The CDR3 region has the DNA TGTGCCAGCAGCCCCGGGAGGGGGTTGAGAGCTTTCTTT. The chain joins TRBV5-6 to TRBJ1-1, with D possibly TRBD1 on 6 matching bases. V was clipped by 4 bases and J by 10 bases, with 17 bases between them. Per the germline V gene, CDR1 is SGHDT and CDR2 is YYEEEE. The CDR3 extends over 13 amino acids.

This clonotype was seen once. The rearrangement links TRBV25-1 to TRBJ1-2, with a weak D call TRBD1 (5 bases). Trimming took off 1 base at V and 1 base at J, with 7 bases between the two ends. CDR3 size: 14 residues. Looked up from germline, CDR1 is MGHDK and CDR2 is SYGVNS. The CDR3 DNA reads TGTGCCAGCAGTGAATGGGGCAGTAACTATGGCTACACCTTC. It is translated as CASSEWGSNYGYTF.

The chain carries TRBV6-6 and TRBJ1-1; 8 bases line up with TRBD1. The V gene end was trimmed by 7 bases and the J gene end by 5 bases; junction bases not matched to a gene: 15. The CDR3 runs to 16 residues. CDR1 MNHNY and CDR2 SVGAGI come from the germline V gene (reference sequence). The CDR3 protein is CASTLTGIRGRTEAFF. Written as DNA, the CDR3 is TGTGCCAGCACCCTGACAGGGATCAGGGGGCGGACTGAAGCTTTCTTT.

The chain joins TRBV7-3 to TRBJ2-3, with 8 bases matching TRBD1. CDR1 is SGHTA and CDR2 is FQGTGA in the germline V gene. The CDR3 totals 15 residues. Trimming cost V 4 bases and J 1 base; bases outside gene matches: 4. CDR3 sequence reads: CASSSTGQGTDTQYF. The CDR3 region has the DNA TGTGCCAGCAGCTCAACGGGACAGGGCACAGATACGCAGTATTTT.

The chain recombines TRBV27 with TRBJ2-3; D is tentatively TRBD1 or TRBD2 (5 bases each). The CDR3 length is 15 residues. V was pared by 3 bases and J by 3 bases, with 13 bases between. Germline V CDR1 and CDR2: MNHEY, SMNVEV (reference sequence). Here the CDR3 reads CASSFWAGTTDTQYF. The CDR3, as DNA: TGTGCCAGCAGTTTTTGGGCAGGGACGACAGATACGCAGTATTTT.

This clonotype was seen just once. CDR3: CASSSPLGETYNEQFF. The CDR3, as DNA: TGTGCCAGCAGTTCCCCATTGGGGGAGACCTACAATGAGCAGTTCTTC. V is TRBV28 and J is TRBJ2-1; perhaps D is TRBD1 or TRBD2 (5 bases each). The CDR3 is 16 amino acids. The germline CDR1 and CDR2 sequences are MDHEN and SYDVKM. V was pared by 4 bases and J by 2 bases, with 15 bases between.

CDR3 DNA sequence: TGTGCCAGCAGCCCCAGGACTAGCGGGAGGGCCATGGAGACCCAGTACTTC. Amino acid sequence: CASSPRTSGRAMETQYF. The J gene is TRBJ2-5, the V gene TRBV7-9; 15 bases line up with TRBD2. CDR3 length equals 17 residues. Losses at the gene ends were 5 bases for V and 5 bases for J; bases not matched to a gene: 9. CDR1 is SEHNR and CDR2 is FQNEAQ in the germline V gene (reference sequence).

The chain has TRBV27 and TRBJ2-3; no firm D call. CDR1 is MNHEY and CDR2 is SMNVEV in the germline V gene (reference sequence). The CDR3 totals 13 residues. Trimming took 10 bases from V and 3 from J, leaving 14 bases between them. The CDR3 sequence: CATRELLTDTQYF. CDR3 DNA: TGTGCCACCCGAGAGCTGTTAACAGATACGCAGTATTTT.

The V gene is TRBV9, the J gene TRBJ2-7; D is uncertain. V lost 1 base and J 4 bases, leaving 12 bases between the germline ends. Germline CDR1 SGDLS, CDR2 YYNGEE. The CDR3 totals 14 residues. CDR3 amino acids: CASSVTPVIYEQYF. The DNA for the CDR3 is TGTGCCAGCAGCGTAACTCCCGTGATTTACGAGCAGTACTTC.

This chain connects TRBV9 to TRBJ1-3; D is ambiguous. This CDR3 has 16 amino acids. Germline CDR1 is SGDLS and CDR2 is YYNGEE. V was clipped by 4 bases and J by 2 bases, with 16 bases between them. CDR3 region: CASSTRTGNPGNTIYF. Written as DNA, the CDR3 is TGTGCCAGCAGCACTAGGACGGGGAATCCTGGAAACACCATATATTTT.

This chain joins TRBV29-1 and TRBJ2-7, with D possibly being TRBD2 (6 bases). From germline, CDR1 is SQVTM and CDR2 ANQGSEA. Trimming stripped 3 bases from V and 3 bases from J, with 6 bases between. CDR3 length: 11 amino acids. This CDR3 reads CSVERDYEQYF. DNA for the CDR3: TGCAGCGTTGAGCGGGACTACGAGCAGTACTTC.

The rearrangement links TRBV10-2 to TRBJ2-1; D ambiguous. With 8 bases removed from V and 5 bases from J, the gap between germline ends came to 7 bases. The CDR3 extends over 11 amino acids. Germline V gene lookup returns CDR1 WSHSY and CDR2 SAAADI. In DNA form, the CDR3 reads TGCGCCAGCCTAACAAACAATGAGCAGTTCTTC. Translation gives CASLTNNEQFF.

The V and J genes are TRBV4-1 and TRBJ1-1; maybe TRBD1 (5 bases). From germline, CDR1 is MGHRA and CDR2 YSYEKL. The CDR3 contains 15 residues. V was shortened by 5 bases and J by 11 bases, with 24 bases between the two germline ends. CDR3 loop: CASSSFRRAGPGAFF. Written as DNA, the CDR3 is TGCGCCAGCAGCTCCTTCCGACGGGCGGGGCCGGGGGCTTTCTTT.

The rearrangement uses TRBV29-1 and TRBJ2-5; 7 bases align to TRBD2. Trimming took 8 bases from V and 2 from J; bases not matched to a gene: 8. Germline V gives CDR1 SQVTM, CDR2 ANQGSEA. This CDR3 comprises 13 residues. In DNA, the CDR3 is TGCAGCACCAAACTAGCGCGGCAAGAGACCCAGTACTTC. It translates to CSTKLARQETQYF.

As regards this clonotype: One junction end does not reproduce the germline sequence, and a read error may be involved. Here the CDR3 reads CTTSDHRTPGHEQFF. CDR3 sequence (DNA): TGTACCACCAGTGACCATCGGACACCTGGGCATGAGCAGTTCTTC. The chain links TRBV24-1 to TRBJ2-1; a weak D match, TRBD1 (5 bases). The CDR3 contains 15 residues. CDR1 and CDR2 (germline): KGHDR, SFDVKD.

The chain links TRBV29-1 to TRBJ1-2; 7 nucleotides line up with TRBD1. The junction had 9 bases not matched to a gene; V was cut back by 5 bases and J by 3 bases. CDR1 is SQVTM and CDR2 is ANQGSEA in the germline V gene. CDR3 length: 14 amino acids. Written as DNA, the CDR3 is TGCAGCGTTTTGGGGCCTGACAGGGACTATGGCTACACCTTC. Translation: CSVLGPDRDYGYTF.

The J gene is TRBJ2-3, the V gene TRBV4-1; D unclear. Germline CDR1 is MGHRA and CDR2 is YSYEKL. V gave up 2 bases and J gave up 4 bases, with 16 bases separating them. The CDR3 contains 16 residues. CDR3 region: CASSQRRDPRADTQYF. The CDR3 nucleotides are TGCGCCAGCAGCCAAAGGAGAGACCCCCGCGCAGATACGCAGTATTTT.

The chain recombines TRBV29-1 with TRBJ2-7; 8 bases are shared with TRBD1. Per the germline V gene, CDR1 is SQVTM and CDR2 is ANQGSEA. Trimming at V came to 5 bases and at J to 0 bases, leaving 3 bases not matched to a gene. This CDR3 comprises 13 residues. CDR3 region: CSVLTGGSYEQYF. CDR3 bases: TGCAGCGTTCTTACAGGGGGCTCCTACGAGCAGTACTTC.

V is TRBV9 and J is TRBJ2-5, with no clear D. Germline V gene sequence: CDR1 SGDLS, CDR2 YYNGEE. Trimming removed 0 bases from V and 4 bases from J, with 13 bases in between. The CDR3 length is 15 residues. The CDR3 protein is CASSVEGSFRETQYF. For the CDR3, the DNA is TGTGCCAGCAGCGTAGAGGGTTCTTTTAGAGAGACCCAGTACTTC.

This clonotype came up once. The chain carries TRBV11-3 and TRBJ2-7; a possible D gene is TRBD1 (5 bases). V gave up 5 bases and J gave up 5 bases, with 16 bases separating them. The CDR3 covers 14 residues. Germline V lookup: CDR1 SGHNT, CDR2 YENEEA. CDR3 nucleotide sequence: TGTGCCAGCAGCGACAGCCCCACGATGGACGAGCAGTACTTC. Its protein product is CASSDSPTMDEQYF.

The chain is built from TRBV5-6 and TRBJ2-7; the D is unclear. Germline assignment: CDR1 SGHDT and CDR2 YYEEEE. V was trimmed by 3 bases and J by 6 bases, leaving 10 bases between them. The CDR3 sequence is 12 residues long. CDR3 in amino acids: CASSSGRSEQYF. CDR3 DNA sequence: TGTGCCAGCAGCTCTGGACGGAGCGAGCAGTACTTC.

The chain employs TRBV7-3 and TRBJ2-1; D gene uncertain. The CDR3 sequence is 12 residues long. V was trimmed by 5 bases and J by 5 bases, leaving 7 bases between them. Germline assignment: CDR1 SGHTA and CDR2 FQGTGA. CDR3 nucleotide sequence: TGTGCCAGCAGCCGCACCCACAATGAGCAGTTCTTC. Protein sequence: CASSRTHNEQFF.

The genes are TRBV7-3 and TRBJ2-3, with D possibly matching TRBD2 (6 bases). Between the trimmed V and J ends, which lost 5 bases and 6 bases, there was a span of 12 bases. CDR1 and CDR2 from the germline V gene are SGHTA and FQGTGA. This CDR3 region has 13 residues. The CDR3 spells CASSTLGGDTQYF. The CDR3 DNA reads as TGTGCCAGCAGCACCCTAGGAGGGGATACGCAGTATTTT. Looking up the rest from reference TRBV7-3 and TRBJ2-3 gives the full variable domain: GAGVSQTPSNKVTEKGKYVELRCDPISGHTALYWYRQSLGQGPEFLIYFQGTGAADDSGLPNDRFFAVRPEGSVSTLKIQRTERGDSAVYLCASSTLGGDTQYFGPGTRLTVL.

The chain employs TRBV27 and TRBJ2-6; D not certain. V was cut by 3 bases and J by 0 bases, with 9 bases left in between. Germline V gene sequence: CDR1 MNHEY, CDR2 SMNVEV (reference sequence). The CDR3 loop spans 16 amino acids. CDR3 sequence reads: CASSFNWASGANVLTF. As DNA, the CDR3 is TGTGCCAGCAGTTTTAATTGGGCCTCTGGGGCCAACGTCCTGACTTTC.

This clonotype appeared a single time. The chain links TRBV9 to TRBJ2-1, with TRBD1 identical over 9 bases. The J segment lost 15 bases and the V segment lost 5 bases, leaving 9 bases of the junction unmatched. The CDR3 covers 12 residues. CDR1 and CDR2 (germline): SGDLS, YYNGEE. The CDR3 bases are TGTGCCAGCAGTACAGGGGGCGGGAGCTCGTTCTTC. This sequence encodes CASSTGGGSSFF.